This T cell receptor beta chain was identified in a study of blood T cell repertoires in COVID-19. The CDR3 totals 15 residues. Germline CDR1 is SEHNR and CDR2 is FQNEAQ (reference sequence). Deletions cut 6 bases from V and 0 bases from J, with 9 bases between. Libraries were prepared by immunoSEQ multiplex PCR; TCRdb keeps only in-frame clonotypes and omits some of them. The sample includes about 25,000 clones, 81% of them seen just once. This TCR was sampled from a man in his fifties with active or convalescent COVID-19. The chain employs TRBV7-9 and TRBJ1-6, with D possibly matching TRBD1 (5 bases). The material sequenced was peripheral blood. The CDR3 DNA is TGTGCCAGCAGTCGCGGGGCCTCCTATAATTCACCCCTCCACTTT. It specifies CASSRGASYNSPLHF.